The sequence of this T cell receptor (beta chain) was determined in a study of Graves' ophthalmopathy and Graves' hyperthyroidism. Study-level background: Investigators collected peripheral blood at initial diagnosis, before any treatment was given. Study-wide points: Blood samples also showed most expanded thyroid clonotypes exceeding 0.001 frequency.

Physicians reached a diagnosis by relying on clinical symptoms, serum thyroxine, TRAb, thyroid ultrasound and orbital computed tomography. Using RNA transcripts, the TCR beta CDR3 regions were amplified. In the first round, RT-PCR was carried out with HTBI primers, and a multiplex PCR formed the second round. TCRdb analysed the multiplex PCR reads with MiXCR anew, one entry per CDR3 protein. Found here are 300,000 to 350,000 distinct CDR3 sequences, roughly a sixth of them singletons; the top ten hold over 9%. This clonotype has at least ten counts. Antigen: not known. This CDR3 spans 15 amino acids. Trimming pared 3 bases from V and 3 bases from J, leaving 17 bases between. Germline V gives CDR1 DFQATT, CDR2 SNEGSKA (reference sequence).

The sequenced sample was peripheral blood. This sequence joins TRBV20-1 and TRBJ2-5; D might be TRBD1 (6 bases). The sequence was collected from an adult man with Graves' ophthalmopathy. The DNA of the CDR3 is TGCAGTGCTAGGGACAACAGGGAGCCGAAAGAGACCCAGTACTTC. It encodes CSARDNREPKETQYF.